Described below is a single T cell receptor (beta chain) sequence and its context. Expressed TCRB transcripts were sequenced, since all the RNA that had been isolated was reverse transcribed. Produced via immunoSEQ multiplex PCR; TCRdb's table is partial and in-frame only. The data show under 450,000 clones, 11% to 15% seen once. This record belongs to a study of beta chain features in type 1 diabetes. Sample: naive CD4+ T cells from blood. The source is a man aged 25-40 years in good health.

The DNA of the CDR3 is TGTGCCAGCAGTTCCGGAAGGACAGGAATAAACTACGAGCAGTACGTC. Its protein is CASSSGRTGINYEQYV. V is TRBV6-6 and J is TRBJ2-7; TRBD1 agrees at 7 bases. Germline CDR1 reads MNHNY; CDR2 reads SVGAGI (reference sequence). The CDR3 length is 16 residues. The J segment lost 3 bases and the V segment lost 4 bases, leaving 12 bases of the junction unmatched.